The 10 T cell receptor beta chains below all came from one sample that was sequenced in a study of T-cell reconstitution after alpha-beta-depleted transplantation in children. Preparation of the TCRbeta library was carried out with unique molecular identifiers. MiXCR was run by TCRdb on the PCR reads, yielding one entry per CDR3 protein. The repertoire consists of about 260,000 distinct CDR3 sequences, with approximately 8.9% occurring once and the leading ten covering nearly 6.5%. This sample comprised PBMCs, mostly from graft donor cells, obtained 180 days after TCRalphabeta/CD19-depleted stem cell transplant. The receptors stem from a male patient under 18 who had a stem cell transplant for acute lymphoblastic leukemia, so the T cells may come from the graft donor.

This clonotype occurred many times. The chain uses TRBV27 and TRBJ2-7; possibly TRBD1 for D (6 bases). The germline V gene encodes CDR1 MNHEY and CDR2 SMNVEV (reference sequence). V gave up 3 bases and J gave up 5 bases, with 17 bases separating them. The CDR3 length is 15 residues. CDR3: CASSFGTGSVNEQYF. CDR3 sequence (DNA): TGTGCCAGCAGTTTTGGAACAGGGTCAGTGAACGAGCAGTACTTC.

This clonotype occurred many times. The V and J genes are TRBV5-1 and TRBJ2-5; 9 bases agree with TRBD2. The J segment lost 5 bases and the V segment lost 1 base, leaving 9 bases of the junction unmatched. Germline V CDR1 and CDR2: SGHRS, YFSETQ. The CDR3 loop spans 16 amino acids. This CDR3 reads CASSLTSGRKEETQYF. In DNA, the CDR3 is TGCGCCAGCAGCTTGACAAGCGGGAGGAAAGAGGAGACCCAGTACTTC.

This clonotype appeared many times. J is TRBJ2-7 and V is TRBV5-1, with 7 bases identical to TRBD1. V trimming: 3 bases; J trimming: 4 bases; junction bases outside the gene matches: 10. This CDR3 is 15 amino acids long. CDR1 is SGHRS, CDR2 YFSETQ, per germline. This chain's CDR3 is CASSSTGWRSYEQYF. The CDR3 region has the DNA TGCGCCAGCAGCTCGACAGGGTGGAGGTCATACGAGCAGTACTTC.

Many counts were recorded for this clonotype. The CDR3 DNA reads as TGCAGCGTGCTAAGAGCGGGAGCGGAAGAGCAGTACTTC. Translation gives CSVLRAGAEEQYF. The genes are TRBV29-1 and TRBJ2-7; 8 bases match TRBD2. Germline V gives CDR1 SQVTM, CDR2 ANQGSEA. The ends lost 6 bases at V and 7 bases at J; junction bases unmatched: 11. CDR3 length: 13 residues.

This clonotype came up many times. The rearrangement uses TRBV24-1 and TRBJ2-1; D not certain. This CDR3 spans 15 amino acids. Per the germline V gene, CDR1 is KGHDR and CDR2 is SFDVKD. The V gene lost 6 bases and the J gene lost 0 bases, with 11 bases spanning the gap. Here the CDR3 reads CATSQALSSYNEQFF. CDR3 bases: TGTGCCACCAGTCAGGCTTTAAGCTCCTACAATGAGCAGTTCTTC.

In its sample, this clonotype was seen many times. V and J are TRBV12-3 or TRBV12-4 and TRBJ2-2; 8 nucleotides match TRBD1. This CDR3 spans 16 amino acids. J was trimmed by 5 bases and V by 6 bases; bases with no gene match: 11. This CDR3 is CASSHGWQGATGELFF. The CDR3 region has the DNA TGTGCCAGCAGCCACGGTTGGCAGGGGGCAACCGGGGAGCTGTTTTTT.

This clonotype has a count of ten or more. The V gene is TRBV28, the J gene TRBJ1-5; a possible D gene is TRBD1 (6 bases). The V gene's germline CDR1 is MDHEN and CDR2 SYDVKM. The CDR3 length is 15 residues. Trimming pared 5 bases from V and 1 base from J, leaving 12 bases between. CDR3 nucleotide sequence: TGTGCCAGCAGTACTCAGGGGCTGAGCAATCAGCCCCAGCATTTT. Translating gives CASSTQGLSNQPQHF. Using reference TRBV28 and TRBJ1-5 for the parts outside the CDR3, the full variable domain is DVKVTQSSRYLVKRTGEKVFLECVQDMDHENMFWYRQDPGLGLRLIYFSYDVKMKEKGDIPEGYSVSREKKERFSLILESASTNQTSMYLCASSTQGLSNQPQHFGDGTRLSIL.

This clonotype has a count of ten or more. This sequence joins TRBV11-3 and TRBJ2-2; 9 positions match TRBD1. This CDR3 has 19 residues. V dropped 2 bases and J dropped 6; count of bases not matched to a gene: 16. Germline V gives CDR1 SGHNT, CDR2 YENEEA. CDR3 region: CASSLFSGQGIMGPGELFF. The DNA of the CDR3 is TGTGCCAGCAGCTTATTTTCCGGACAGGGGATAATGGGTCCCGGGGAGCTGTTTTTT.

Many counts were recorded for this clonotype. The V call is TRBV19, the J call TRBJ1-5; perhaps TRBD1 as D (5 bases). The V gene's germline CDR1 is LNHDA and CDR2 SQIVND (reference sequence). The CDR3 spans 18 residues. V gave up 4 bases and J gave up 2 bases, with 21 bases separating them. CDR3 DNA sequence: TGTGCCAGTAGTACGCTATCCTGGCAGGGAGGGGGCAATCAGCCCCAGCATTTT. It encodes CASSTLSWQGGGNQPQHF.

This clonotype showed up many times. J is TRBJ2-2 and V is TRBV7-9, with D uncertain. CDR3 length equals 13 residues. With 5 bases removed from V and 4 bases from J, the gap between germline ends came to 8 bases. Per the germline V gene, CDR1 is SEHNR and CDR2 is FQNEAQ (reference sequence). CDR3 sequence reads: CASSPTITGELFF. CDR3 in DNA: TGTGCCAGCAGCCCGACGATCACCGGGGAGCTGTTTTTT.